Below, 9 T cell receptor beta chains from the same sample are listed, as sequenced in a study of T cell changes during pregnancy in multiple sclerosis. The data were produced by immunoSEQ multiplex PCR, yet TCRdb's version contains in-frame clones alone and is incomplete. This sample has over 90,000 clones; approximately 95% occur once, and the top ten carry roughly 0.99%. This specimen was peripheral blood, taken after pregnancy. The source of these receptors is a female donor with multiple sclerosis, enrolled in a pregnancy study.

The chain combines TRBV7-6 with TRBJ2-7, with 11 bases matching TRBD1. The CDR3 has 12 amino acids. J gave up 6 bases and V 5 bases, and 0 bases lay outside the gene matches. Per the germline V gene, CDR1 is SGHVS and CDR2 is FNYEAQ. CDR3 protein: CASSGTGGEQYF. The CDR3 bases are TGTGCCAGCAGCGGGACAGGGGGCGAGCAGTACTTC.

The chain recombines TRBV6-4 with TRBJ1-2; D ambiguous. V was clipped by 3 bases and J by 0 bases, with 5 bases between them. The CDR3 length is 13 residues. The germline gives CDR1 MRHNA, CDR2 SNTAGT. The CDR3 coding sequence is TGTGCCAGCAGTGAGGGCTCTAACTATGGCTACACCTTC. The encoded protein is CASSEGSNYGYTF.

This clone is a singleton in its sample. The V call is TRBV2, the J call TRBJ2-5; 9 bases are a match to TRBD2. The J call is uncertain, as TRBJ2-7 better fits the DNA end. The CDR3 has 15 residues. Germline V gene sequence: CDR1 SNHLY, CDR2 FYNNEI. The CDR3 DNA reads TGTGCCAGCAAATTTAGCGGGAGCTCCACCTACGAGCAGTACTTC. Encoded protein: CASKFSGSSTYEQYF.

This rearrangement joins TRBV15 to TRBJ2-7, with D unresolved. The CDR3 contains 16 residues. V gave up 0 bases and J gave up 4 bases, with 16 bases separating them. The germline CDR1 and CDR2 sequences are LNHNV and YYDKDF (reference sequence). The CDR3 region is CATSRDRNAGSYEQYF. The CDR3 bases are TGTGCCACCAGCAGAGATAGAAACGCAGGATCTTACGAGCAGTACTTC.

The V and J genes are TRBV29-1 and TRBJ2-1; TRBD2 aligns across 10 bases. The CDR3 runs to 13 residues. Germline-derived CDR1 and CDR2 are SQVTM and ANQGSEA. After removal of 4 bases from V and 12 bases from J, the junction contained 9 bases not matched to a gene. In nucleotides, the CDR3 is TGCAGCGTTGGGGCTAGCGGGAGCCTCGGGCAGTTCTTC. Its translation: CSVGASGSLGQFF.

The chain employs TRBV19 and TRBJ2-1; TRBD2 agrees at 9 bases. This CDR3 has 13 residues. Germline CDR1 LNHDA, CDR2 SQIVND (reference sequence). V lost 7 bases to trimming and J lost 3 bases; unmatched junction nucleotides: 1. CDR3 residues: CASTSGIYNEQFF. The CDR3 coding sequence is TGTGCCAGTACTAGCGGGATCTACAATGAGCAGTTCTTC. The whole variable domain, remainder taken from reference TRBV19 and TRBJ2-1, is DGGITQSPKYLFRKEGQNVTLSCEQNLNHDAMYWYRQDPGQGLRLIYYSQIVNDFQKGDIAEGYSVSREKKESFPLTVTSAQKNPTAFYLCASTSGIYNEQFFGPGTRLTVL.

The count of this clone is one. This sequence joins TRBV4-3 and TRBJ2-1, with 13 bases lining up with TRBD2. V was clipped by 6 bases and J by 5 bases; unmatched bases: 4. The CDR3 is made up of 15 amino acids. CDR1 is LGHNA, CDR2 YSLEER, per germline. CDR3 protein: CASRLAGGPNNEQFF. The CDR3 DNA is TGCGCCAGCAGACTAGCGGGAGGGCCCAACAATGAGCAGTTCTTC.

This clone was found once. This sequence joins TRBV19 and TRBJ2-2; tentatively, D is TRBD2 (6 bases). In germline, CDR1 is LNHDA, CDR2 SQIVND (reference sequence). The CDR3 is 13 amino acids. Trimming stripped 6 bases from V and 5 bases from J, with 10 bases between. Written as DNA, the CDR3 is TGTGCCAGTAGCTTCGCGGGGACCGGGGAGCTGTTTTTT. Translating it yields CASSFAGTGELFF.

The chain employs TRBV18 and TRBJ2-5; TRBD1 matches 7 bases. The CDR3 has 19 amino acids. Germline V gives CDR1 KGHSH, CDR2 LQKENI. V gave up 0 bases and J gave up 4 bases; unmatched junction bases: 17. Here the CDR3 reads CASSPPNPLQGTRGETQYF. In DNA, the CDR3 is TGTGCCAGCTCACCACCGAATCCCCTACAGGGGACCCGCGGAGAGACCCAGTACTTC. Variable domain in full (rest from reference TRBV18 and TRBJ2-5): NAGVMQNPRHLVRRRGQEARLRCSPMKGHSHVYWYRQLPEEGLKFMVYLQKENIIDESGMPKERFSAEFPKEGPSILRIQQVVRGDSAAYFCASSPPNPLQGTRGETQYFGPGTRLLVL.